This is a list of T cell receptor beta chains from one sample in a study of blood T cells in healthy people across ages. TCRdb re-called the 5' RACE reads with MiXCR, one entry per CDR3 protein. The table records hundreds of thousands of distinct CDR3 sequences, around 45% of them present only once. The source material was blood. These receptors were collected from a man aged 60 to 69 in good health. CDR3s include the opening cysteine and the closing phenylalanine or tryptophan. A D gene is named only where the DNA matches it firmly. Rows may omit the clone size; those that give it use once, few, many or a size class.

CDR3	DNA	size	D	J	V
CASSLTQQPKGYTF	TGTGCCAGCAGTTTAACTCAGCAGCCGAAAGGCTACACCTTC	few	NA	TRBJ1-2	TRBV12-3/TRBV12-4
CSARVASGPAATNEKLFF	TGCAGTGCTAGAGTAGCTAGTGGCCCTGCTGCAACTAATGAAAAACTGTTTTTT	NA	NA	TRBJ1-4	TRBV20-1
CASSFRPRTGSSTDTQYF	TGCGCCAGCAGCTTTAGACCCAGGACAGGGTCTAGCACAGATACGCAGTATTTT	NA	TRBD1	TRBJ2-3	TRBV5-1
CASSPPQGAFGANVLTF	TGTGCCAGCAGCCCCCCGCAGGGGGCTTTTGGGGCCAACGTCCTGACTTTC	NA	TRBD1	TRBJ2-6	TRBV3-1
CASSLSGVGQPQHF	TGTGCCAGCAGTTTATCAGGGGTCGGTCAGCCCCAGCATTTT	NA	NA	TRBJ1-5	TRBV27
CATSARKQGRYEQYF	TGTGCCACCAGCGCCAGGAAACAGGGTCGGTACGAGCAGTACTTC	NA	NA	TRBJ2-7	TRBV15
CASSPGLAGWNIYEQYF	TGTGCCAGCAGTCCGGGACTAGCGGGTTGGAATATCTACGAGCAGTACTTC	few	TRBD2	TRBJ2-7	TRBV28
CASSYRAAESGYTF	TGTGCCAGCAGTTACAGGGCCGCTGAATCGGGCTACACCTTC	once	NA	TRBJ1-2	TRBV6-2/TRBV6-3
CASSHPGQGYTEAFF	TGTGCCAGCAGCCACCCCGGACAGGGATATACTGAAGCTTTCTTT	NA	TRBD1	TRBJ1-1	TRBV3-1
CSASPAGYTDTQYF	TGCAGTGCATCACCTGCGGGGTACACAGATACGCAGTATTTT	NA	NA	TRBJ2-3	TRBV20-1
CASSSPGAGGMETQYF	TGTGCCAGCAGCTCGCCGGGAGCGGGGGGTATGGAGACCCAGTACTTC	once	TRBD2	TRBJ2-5	TRBV7-2
CASSLVSVGDEQFF	TGTGCCAGCAGCTTAGTTTCGGTGGGCGATGAGCAGTTCTTC	NA	NA	TRBJ2-1	TRBV11-2
CASSLDPQNNEQFF	TGCGCCAGCAGCTTGGATCCCCAGAACAATGAGCAGTTCTTC	many	NA	TRBJ2-1	TRBV5-1
CATGQGSNQPQHF	TGTGCCACCGGACAGGGAAGCAATCAGCCCCAGCATTTT	NA	TRBD1	TRBJ1-5	TRBV6-2/TRBV6-3
CASSQGRTSGANVLTF	TGTGCCAGCAGCCAAGGGAGGACCTCTGGGGCCAACGTCCTGACTTTC	few	NA	TRBJ2-6	TRBV3-1
CSVEGSTSYEQYF	TGCAGCGTTGAAGGATCAACCTCCTACGAGCAGTACTTC	many	NA	TRBJ2-7	TRBV29-1
CASSQSRDRYEQYF	TGTGCCAGCAGTCAGTCCCGGGACAGGTACGAGCAGTACTTC	NA	TRBD1	TRBJ2-7	TRBV12-3/TRBV12-4
CASSQLQGAIDEQFF	TGTGCCAGCAGCCAGTTACAGGGGGCTATAGATGAGCAGTTCTTC	once	TRBD1	TRBJ2-1	TRBV3-1
CSVSGRRLSYEQYF	TGCAGTGTTAGTGGCAGAAGATTATCCTACGAGCAGTACTTC	NA	NA	TRBJ2-7	TRBV20-1
CASSKPYEAFF	TGTGCCAGCAGCAAACCCTATGAAGCTTTCTTT	NA	NA	TRBJ1-1	TRBV6-2/TRBV6-3
CASKAQSDIQYF	TGTGCCAGCAAGGCCCAGTCGGACATTCAGTACTTC	few	NA	TRBJ2-4	TRBV28
CASSFQGAPGANVLTF	TGTGCCAGCAGTTTTCAGGGGGCTCCAGGGGCCAACGTCCTGACTTTC	NA	TRBD1	TRBJ2-6	TRBV12-3/TRBV12-4
CATSDSRGGGYTF	TGTGCCACCAGTGATTCTCGGGGAGGAGGCTACACCTTC	NA	NA	TRBJ1-2	TRBV24-1
CASGGAAETQYF	TGTGCCAGTGGGGGGGCCGCCGAGACCCAGTACTTC	few	NA	TRBJ2-5	TRBV7-2
CASSLGFAKDEQFF	TGCGCCAGCAGCTTGGGCTTCGCGAAAGATGAGCAGTTCTTC	NA	NA	TRBJ2-1	TRBV5-1
CASSPNRDRGFETQYF	TGTGCCAGCAGTCCCAACAGGGACAGGGGATTCGAGACCCAGTACTTC	NA	TRBD1	TRBJ2-5	TRBV28
CSAVTSGGTNEQFF	TGCAGTGCTGTTACTAGCGGGGGCACAAATGAGCAGTTCTTC	NA	TRBD2	TRBJ2-1	TRBV20-1
CASSQDRGAGQPQHF	TGCGCCAGCAGCCAAGATCGGGGGGCTGGACAGCCCCAGCATTTT	NA	NA	TRBJ1-5	TRBV4-3
CASSTGQGARSAKNIQYF	TGTGCCAGCAGCACCGGACAGGGGGCGCGTAGTGCCAAAAACATTCAGTACTTC	NA	TRBD1	TRBJ2-4	TRBV5-4
CASSLSDRGHEQYF	TGTGCCAGCAGTTTATCGGACAGGGGGCACGAGCAGTACTTC	few	TRBD1	TRBJ2-7	TRBV27
CAWSDVHNEQFF	TGTGCCTGGAGTGACGTACACAATGAGCAGTTCTTC	few	NA	TRBJ2-1	TRBV30
CASSLTETDTQYF	TGTGCCAGCAGTTTGACAGAGACAGATACGCAGTATTTT	NA	NA	TRBJ2-3	TRBV12-3/TRBV12-4
CASRLRTGGTYEQYF	TGTGCCAGCCGCCTCCGGACAGGGGGAACCTACGAGCAGTACTTC	NA	TRBD1	TRBJ2-7	TRBV28
CASSARTSRETQYF	TGTGCCAGCAGCGCACGGACTAGCCGGGAGACCCAGTACTTC	NA	TRBD2	TRBJ2-5	TRBV7-9
CASSVGGGRNNEQYF	TGTGCCAGCAGCGTAGGGGGGGGACGAAACAATGAGCAGTACTTC	NA	TRBD2	TRBJ2-5	TRBV9
CASSQEVGGLNTEAFF	TGCGCCAGCAGCCAAGAAGTGGGGGGATTGAACACTGAAGCTTTCTTT	NA	NA	TRBJ1-1	TRBV4-3
CASSLEKLSTDTQYF	TGCGCCAGCAGCTTGGAAAAGCTTAGCACAGATACGCAGTATTTT	few	NA	TRBJ2-3	TRBV5-1
CSASTPGRGGTGELFF	TGCAGTGCTTCTACCCCCGGCAGGGGTGGAACCGGGGAGCTGTTTTTT	once	NA	TRBJ2-2	TRBV20-1
CASRRQGIVADTQYF	TGTGCCAGCCGAAGGCAGGGGATCGTAGCAGATACGCAGTATTTT	NA	NA	TRBJ2-3	TRBV6-1
CASSLKGPNIQYF	TGTGCCAGCAGCTTGAAGGGGCCTAACATTCAGTACTTC	few	NA	TRBJ2-4	TRBV5-5
CASSLKNNEQFF	TGTGCCAGCAGTTTAAAGAACAATGAGCAGTTCTTC	few	NA	TRBJ2-1	TRBV12-3/TRBV12-4
CSAAGGSGNTIYF	TGCAGCGCCGCTGGGGGTTCTGGAAACACCATATATTTT	few	NA	TRBJ1-3	TRBV29-1
CASSPSGTSNSPLHF	TGTGCCAGCTCACCCTCCGGGACAAGTAATTCACCCCTCCACTTT	NA	NA	TRBJ1-6	TRBV18
CASSPGTANNEQYF	TGTGCTAGCAGCCCCGGGACAGCAAACAATGAGCAGTACTTC	once	TRBD1	TRBJ2-7	TRBV7-7
CASSLERVAGELFF	TGTGCCAGCAGCTTAGAGAGGGTAGCGGGGGAGCTGTTTTTT	NA	NA	TRBJ2-2	TRBV11-2
CASSRGWVDHQETQYF	TGCGCCAGCAGCCGAGGTTGGGTAGACCACCAAGAGACCCAGTACTTC	NA	NA	TRBJ2-5	TRBV4-1
CASSQDPTRHLLTGYTF	TGCGCCAGCAGCCAAGATCCCACGAGACACCTACTAACTGGCTACACCTTC	once	NA	TRBJ1-2	TRBV4-3
CASSSHWEGTEAFF	TGTGCCAGCAGTTCCCACTGGGAGGGGACAGAAGCTTTCTTT	NA	NA	TRBJ1-1	TRBV6-2/TRBV6-3
CASIRRDTADTQYF	TGTGCCAGCATCCGCCGGGACACAGCAGATACGCAGTATTTT	once	NA	TRBJ2-3	TRBV7-9
CASSLVGVTGTGYTF	TGTGCCAGCAGCTTGGTCGGGGTTACAGGGACTGGCTACACCTTC	few	NA	TRBJ1-2	TRBV5-4
CASSLNAEVGAKNIQYF	TGTGCCAGCAGCCTAAACGCTGAGGTAGGGGCCAAAAACATTCAGTACTTC	NA	NA	TRBJ2-4	TRBV9
CASSLEEDTQYF	TGCGCCAGCAGCTTGGAGGAAGATACGCAGTATTTT	few	NA	TRBJ2-3	TRBV5-1
CAISVPTAYNEQFF	TGTGCCATCAGTGTTCCGACAGCATACAATGAGCAGTTCTTC	NA	NA	TRBJ2-1	TRBV10-3
CASSLFRRGGILGEQFF	TGTGCCAGCAGCTTGTTTCGGCGGGGGGGCATTTTGGGTGAGCAGTTCTTC	few	TRBD2	TRBJ2-1	TRBV11-2
CASSQTGTSGGRQKTQYF	TGTGCCAGCAGCCAAACCGGGACTAGCGGGGGCCGCCAGAAGACCCAGTACTTC	NA	TRBD2	TRBJ2-5	TRBV5-5